The T cell receptor (beta chain) under discussion was sequenced for a study of post-analysis software for immune sequencing data (dated by TCRdb to the mid-2010s). In terms of the full investigation: The recorded disease courses included relapsing-remitting, secondary progressive and progressive-relapsing multiple sclerosis, and some patients had no subtype annotation. The multiple sclerosis patient repertoires were compared with around ten previously published healthy control repertoires from donors aged about 6 to 28 years. A subset of samples was prepared in parallel using single-end sample barcoding, then pooled and co-amplified after Illumina adapter ligation. Here is what the overall study found, with its caveats: Significantly lower normalized Chao1 diversity was found in multiple sclerosis patients than in controls, suggesting substantial peripheral T-cell clonal expansion. The control group was slightly older than the multiple sclerosis patient group. Strong co-clustering of samples prepared in the same batch was shown by direct clustering with F measure, prompting a batch-effect correction. Patients showed significantly higher frequencies than controls for roughly five TRBV segments, among them TRBV5-6, TRBV5-1 and TRBV20-1.

Library prep was done by PCR. Sequencing relied on an Illumina HiSeq 2500. To reduce PCR and sequencing biases, unique molecular identifiers were built into the TCR beta cDNA libraries. Roughly 0.5 million cDNA molecules were obtained per 1 to 10 million input T cells, so each molecule approximated one T cell. The patient libraries were prepared and sequenced using the same protocol as the earlier healthy control dataset. Samples belonging to the same batch were prepared together, multiplexed and sequenced on a shared HiSeq lane. Turning to the authors' computational methods: MIGEC handled the raw barcoded reads, throwing out single-read molecular identifier groups before consensus assembly and CDR3 extraction. Clonotype tables were post-analysed with VDJtools, normalizing diversity by down-sampling all datasets to the smallest sample size. Repertoire overlap clustering matched CDR3 amino acid but not nucleotide sequences to correct batch-related cross-sample contamination. TCRdb applied fastp at Q25 and MiXCR to the public reads, then kept only in-frame beta chains. Every CDR3 protein is listed once, alongside the most common genes and DNA of its rows. The V and J calls follow TCRdb's processing rather than the paper's. Present in this sample are 800,000 to 950,000 distinct CDR3 sequences, around 50% of which were seen just once. The ten largest make up about 4.5% of the sample.

Points on this clonotype: The specificity of this receptor is unknown. Base qualities were left out, and no much larger clone turns up one base away.

To demonstrate the VDJtools post-analysis software, TCR beta repertoires were profiled from the peripheral blood of about 13 young patients with multiple sclerosis. The patients with multiple sclerosis were children and adolescents between about 6 and 16 years of age. The germline V gene provides CDR1 KGHDR and CDR2 SFDVKD. The trim is 7 bases for V and 7 bases for J, with a gap of 19 bases between the germline ends. Inclusive of the bounding cysteine and phenylalanine, the CDR3 is 15 residues long. Solely the CDR3 DNA is kept, with 45 bases framed from the first base. The origin of this receptor is a girl between 10 and 17 years old with multiple sclerosis. The chain joins TRBV24-1 to TRBJ2-1; TRBD2 might be the D gene, on 5 matching bases. The specimen sequenced was blood. The CDR3 reads CATSKGGASVNEQFF. The base sequence is TGTGCCACCAGCAAAGGAGGCGCCTCAGTGAATGAGCAGTTCTTC.